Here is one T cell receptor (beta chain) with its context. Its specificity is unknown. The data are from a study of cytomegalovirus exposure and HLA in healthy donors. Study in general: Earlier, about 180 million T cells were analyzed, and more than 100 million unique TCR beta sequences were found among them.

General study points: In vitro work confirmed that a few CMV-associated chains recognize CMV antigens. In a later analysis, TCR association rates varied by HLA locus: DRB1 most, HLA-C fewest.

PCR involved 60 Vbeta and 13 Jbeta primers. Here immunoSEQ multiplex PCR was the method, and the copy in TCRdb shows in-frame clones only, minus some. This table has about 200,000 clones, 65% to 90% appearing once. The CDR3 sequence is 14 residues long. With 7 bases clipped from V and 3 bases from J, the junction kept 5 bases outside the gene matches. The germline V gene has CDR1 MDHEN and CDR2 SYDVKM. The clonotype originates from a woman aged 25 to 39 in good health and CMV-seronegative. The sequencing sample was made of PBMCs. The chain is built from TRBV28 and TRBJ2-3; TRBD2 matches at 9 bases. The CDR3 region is CASISGRRTDTQYF. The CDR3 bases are TGTGCCAGCATAAGCGGGAGGAGAACAGATACGCAGTATTTT.